The source of this TCR beta chain is a study of PD-1 blockade in classical Hodgkin lymphoma. Study-wide findings and caveats: Reported baseline diversity: healthy donors highest, relapsed/refractory patients lowest.

Worth noting for this clone: The antigen is undetermined.

Every patient relapsed after autologous stem cell transplantation, and brentuximab vedotin exposure varied. TCRdb's table, derived via immunoSEQ multiplex PCR, lists solely in-frame clones and lacks some. The sample records 45,000 to 55,000 clones, around 73% being singletons. The CDR3 consists of 13 residues. V lost 4 bases and J lost 5, with 11 bases in between. Germline CDR1 KGHSH, CDR2 LQKENI. The starting material was peripheral blood mononuclear cells (PBMCs), obtained before the second cycle of nivolumab. The clonotype comes from a human donor with classical Hodgkin lymphoma. V and J are TRBV18 and TRBJ1-1; D perhaps matches TRBD1 (5 bases). CDR3 sequence (DNA): TGTGCCAGCTCACTTCAGGGTAGGACTGAAGCTTTCTTT. Translating it yields CASSLQGRTEAFF.